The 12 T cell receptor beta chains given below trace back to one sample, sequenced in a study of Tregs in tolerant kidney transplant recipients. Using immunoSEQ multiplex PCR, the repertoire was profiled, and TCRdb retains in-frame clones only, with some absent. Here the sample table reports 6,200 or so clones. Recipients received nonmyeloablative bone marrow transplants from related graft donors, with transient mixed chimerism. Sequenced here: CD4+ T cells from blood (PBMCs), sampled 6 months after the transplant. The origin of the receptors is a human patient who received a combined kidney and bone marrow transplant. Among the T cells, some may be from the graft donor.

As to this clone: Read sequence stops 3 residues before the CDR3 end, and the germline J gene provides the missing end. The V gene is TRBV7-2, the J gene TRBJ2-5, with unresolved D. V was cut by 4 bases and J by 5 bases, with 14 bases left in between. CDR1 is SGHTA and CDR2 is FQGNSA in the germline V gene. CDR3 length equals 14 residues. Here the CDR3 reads CASSSLVFGETQYF. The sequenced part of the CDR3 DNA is TGTGCCAGCAGCTCACTGGTCTTTGGTGAGACC. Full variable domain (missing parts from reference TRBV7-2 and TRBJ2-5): GAGVSQSPSNKVTEKGKDVELRCDPISGHTALYWYRQSLGQGLEFLIYFQGNSAPDKSGLPSDRFSAERTGGSVSTLTIQRTQQEDSAVYLCASSSLVFGETQYFGPGTRLLVL.

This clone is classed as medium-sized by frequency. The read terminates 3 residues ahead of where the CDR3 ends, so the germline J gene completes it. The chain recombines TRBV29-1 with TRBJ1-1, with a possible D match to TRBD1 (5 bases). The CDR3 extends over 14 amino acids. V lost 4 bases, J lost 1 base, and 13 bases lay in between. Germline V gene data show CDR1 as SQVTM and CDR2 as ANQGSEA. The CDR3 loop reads CSVGGRDKNTEAFF. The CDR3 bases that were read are TGCAGCGTTGGGGGCAGGGATAAGAACACTGAA.

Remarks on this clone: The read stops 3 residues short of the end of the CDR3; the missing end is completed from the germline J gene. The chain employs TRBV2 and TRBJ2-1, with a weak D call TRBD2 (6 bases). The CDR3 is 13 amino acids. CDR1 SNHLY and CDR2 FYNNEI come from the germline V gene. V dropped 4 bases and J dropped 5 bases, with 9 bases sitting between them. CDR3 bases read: TGTGCCAGCAGTGGACTAGTCGACAATGAG. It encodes CASSGLVDNE. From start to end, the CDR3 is CASSGLVDNEQFF.

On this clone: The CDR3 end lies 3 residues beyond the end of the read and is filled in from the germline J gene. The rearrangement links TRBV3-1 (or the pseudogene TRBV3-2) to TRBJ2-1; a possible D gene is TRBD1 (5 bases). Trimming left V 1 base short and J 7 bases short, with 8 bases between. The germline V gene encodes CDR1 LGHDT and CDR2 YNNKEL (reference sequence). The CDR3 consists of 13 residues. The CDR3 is CASSQGYRNEQFF. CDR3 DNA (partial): TGTGCCAGCAGCCAAGGGTACAGGAATGAG.

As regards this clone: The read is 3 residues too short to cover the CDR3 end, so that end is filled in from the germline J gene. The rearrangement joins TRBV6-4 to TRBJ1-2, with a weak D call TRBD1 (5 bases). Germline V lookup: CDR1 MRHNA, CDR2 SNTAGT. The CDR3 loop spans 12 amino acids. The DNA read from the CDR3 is TGTGCCAGCAACCGGGACTTTAAGGGC. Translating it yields CASNRDFKG. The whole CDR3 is CASNRDFKGYTF.

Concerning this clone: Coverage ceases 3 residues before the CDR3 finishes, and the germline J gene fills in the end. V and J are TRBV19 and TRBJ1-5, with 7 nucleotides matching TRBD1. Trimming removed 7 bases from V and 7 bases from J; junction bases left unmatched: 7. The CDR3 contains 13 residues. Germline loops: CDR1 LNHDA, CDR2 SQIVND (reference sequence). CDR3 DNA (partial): TGTGCCAGTAATGACAGGGAGGCCCAGCCC. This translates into CASNDREAQP. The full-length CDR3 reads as CASNDREAQPQHF.

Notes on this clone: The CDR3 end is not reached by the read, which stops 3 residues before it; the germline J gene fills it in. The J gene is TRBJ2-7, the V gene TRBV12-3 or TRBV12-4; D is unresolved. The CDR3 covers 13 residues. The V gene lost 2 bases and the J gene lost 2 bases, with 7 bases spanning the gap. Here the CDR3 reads CASSLTRTYEQYF. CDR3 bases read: TGTGCCAGCAGTTTAACCAGAACCTACGAG.

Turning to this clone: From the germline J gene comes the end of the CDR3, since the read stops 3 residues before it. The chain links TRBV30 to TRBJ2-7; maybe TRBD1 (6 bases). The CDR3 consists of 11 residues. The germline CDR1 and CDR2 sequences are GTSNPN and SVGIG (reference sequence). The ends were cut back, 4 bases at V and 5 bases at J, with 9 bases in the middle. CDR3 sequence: CAWTGHHEQYF. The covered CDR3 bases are TGTGCCTGGACGGGACACCACGAG.

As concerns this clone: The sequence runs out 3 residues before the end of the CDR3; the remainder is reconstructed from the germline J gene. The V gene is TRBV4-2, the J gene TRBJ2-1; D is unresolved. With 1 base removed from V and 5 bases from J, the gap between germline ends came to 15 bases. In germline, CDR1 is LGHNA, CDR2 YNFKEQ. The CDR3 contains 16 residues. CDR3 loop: CASSQGGPSLDNEQFF. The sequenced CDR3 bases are TGTGCCAGCAGCCAAGGTGGTCCTTCACTCGACAATGAG.

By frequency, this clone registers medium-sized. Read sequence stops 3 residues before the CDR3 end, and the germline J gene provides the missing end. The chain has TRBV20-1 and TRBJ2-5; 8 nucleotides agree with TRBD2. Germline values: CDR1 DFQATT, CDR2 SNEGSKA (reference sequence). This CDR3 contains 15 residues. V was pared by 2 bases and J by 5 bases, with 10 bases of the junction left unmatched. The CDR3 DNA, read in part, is TGCAGTGCTAGACGGGTAGCGGGAACAGGGGAGACC. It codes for CSARRVAGTGET. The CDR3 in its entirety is CSARRVAGTGETQYF.

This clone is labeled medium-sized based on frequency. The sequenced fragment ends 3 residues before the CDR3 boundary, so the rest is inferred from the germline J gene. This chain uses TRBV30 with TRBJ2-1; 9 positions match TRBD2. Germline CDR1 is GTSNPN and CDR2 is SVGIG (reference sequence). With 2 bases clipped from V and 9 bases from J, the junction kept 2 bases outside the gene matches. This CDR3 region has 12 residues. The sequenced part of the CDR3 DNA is TGTGCCTGGAGTCCTAGCGGGGCTGAG. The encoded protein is CAWSPSGAE. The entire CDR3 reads CAWSPSGAEQFF.

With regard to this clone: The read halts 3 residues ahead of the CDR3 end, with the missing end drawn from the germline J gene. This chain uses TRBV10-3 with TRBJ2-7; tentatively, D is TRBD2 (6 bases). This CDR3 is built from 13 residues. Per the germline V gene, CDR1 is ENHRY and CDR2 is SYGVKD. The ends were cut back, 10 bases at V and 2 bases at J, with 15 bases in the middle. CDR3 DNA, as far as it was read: TGTGCCACCCAGACTAGTTCCGCCTACGAG. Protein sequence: CATQTSSAYE. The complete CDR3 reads CATQTSSAYEQYF.